These T cell receptor beta chains were read from a single sample in a study of T cells in localized non-small cell lung cancer. Sequencing used immunoSEQ multiplex PCR; TCRdb keeps in-frame clones, though not all of them. Here the sample spans more than 15,000 clones, roughly 85% being singletons. This specimen consisted of peripheral blood, obtained before any cancer treatment. The receptors shown here come from a male donor aged 60 or over with stage I lung adenocarcinoma. Each CDR3 is given with its conserved first and last residue. The order of the fields is CDR3 length, V gene, clone size, J gene, D gene, CDR3 DNA, CDR3 protein. A D gene is named only where the DNA matches it firmly. Where a row states a size, it is once, few, many or the class of an expanded clone; other rows omit it.

len: 14
v_gene: TRBV5-6
abundance: once
j_gene: TRBJ2-1
d_gene: TRBD2
CDR3nt: TGTGCCAGCAGCCCCGGGACTAAGGGGTTGTGGCAGTTCTTC
CDR3aa: CASSPGTKGLWQFF

len: 15
v_gene: TRBV11-3
abundance: -
j_gene: TRBJ2-2
d_gene: -
CDR3nt: TGTGCCAGCAGCTTTGGGGGCTCAGGCACCGGGGAGCTGTTTTTT
CDR3aa: CASSFGGSGTGELFF

len: 14
v_gene: TRBV29-1
abundance: -
j_gene: TRBJ1-1
d_gene: -
CDR3nt: TGCAGCGTTGTCGGTCGGGTCCGGAACACTGAAGCTTTCTTT
CDR3aa: CSVVGRVRNTEAFF

len: 14
v_gene: TRBV6-6
abundance: -
j_gene: TRBJ1-5
d_gene: -
CDR3nt: TGTGCCAGCAGTTTGGCGGGGGGCGATCAGCCCCAGCATTTT
CDR3aa: CASSLAGGDQPQHF

len: 13
v_gene: TRBV18
abundance: -
j_gene: TRBJ2-3
d_gene: -
CDR3nt: TGTGCCAGCTCACCGCCGGGGGCAGATACGCAGTATTTT
CDR3aa: CASSPPGADTQYF

len: 14
v_gene: TRBV6-5
abundance: -
j_gene: TRBJ1-5
d_gene: -
CDR3nt: TGTGCCAGCAGTTACGGGCAATCAGATCAGCCCCAGCATTTT
CDR3aa: CASSYGQSDQPQHF

len: 15
v_gene: TRBV5-5
abundance: -
j_gene: TRBJ1-3
d_gene: -
CDR3nt: TGTGCCAGCAGCTTTGAGACAAGACTAGGAAACACCATATATTTT
CDR3aa: CASSFETRLGNTIYF

len: 16
v_gene: TRBV9
abundance: -
j_gene: TRBJ2-3
d_gene: -
CDR3nt: TGTGCCAGCAACCCCATAGGGGCTAGCGGCACAGATACGCAGTATTTT
CDR3aa: CASNPIGASGTDTQYF

len: 12
v_gene: TRBV19
abundance: -
j_gene: TRBJ1-6
d_gene: TRBD1
CDR3nt: TGTGCCAGTGGACAGGGAAATTCACCCCTCCACTTT
CDR3aa: CASGQGNSPLHF

len: 15
v_gene: TRBV4-1
abundance: -
j_gene: TRBJ2-1
d_gene: -
CDR3nt: TGCGCCAGCAGCCAAGACGTGGGACTGTCCAATGAGCAGTTCTTC
CDR3aa: CASSQDVGLSNEQFF

len: 13
v_gene: TRBV5-4
abundance: -
j_gene: TRBJ1-2
d_gene: -
CDR3nt: TGTGCCAGTTATGGGTCCCCTAACTATGGCTACACCTTC
CDR3aa: CASYGSPNYGYTF

len: 13
v_gene: TRBV11-1
abundance: few
j_gene: TRBJ1-1
d_gene: TRBD1
CDR3nt: TGTGCCAGCAGCTTAGGACAGGGGGCTGAAGCTTTCTTT
CDR3aa: CASSLGQGAEAFF

len: 12
v_gene: TRBV5-8
abundance: few
j_gene: TRBJ1-1
d_gene: -
CDR3nt: TGTGCCAGCATCACGATGAACACTGAAGCTTTCTTT
CDR3aa: CASITMNTEAFF

len: 14
v_gene: TRBV4-3
abundance: -
j_gene: TRBJ2-3
d_gene: -
CDR3nt: TGCGCCAGCAGCCTAGACAGCAACACGGATACGCAGTATTTT
CDR3aa: CASSLDSNTDTQYF

len: 15
v_gene: TRBV10-2
abundance: -
j_gene: TRBJ2-5
d_gene: TRBD1
CDR3nt: TGCGCCAGCAGTACCTACAGGGGGCCGCAAGAGACCCAGTACTTC
CDR3aa: CASSTYRGPQETQYF

len: 21
v_gene: TRBV21-1
abundance: -
j_gene: TRBJ2-3
d_gene: -
CDR3nt: TGTGCCAGCAGCAAAGCGCGGCACGTTCGGCCCGATGTCTCTAGCACAGATACGCAGTATTTT
CDR3aa: CASSKARHVRPDVSSTDTQYF

len: 14
v_gene: TRBV28
abundance: -
j_gene: TRBJ1-1
d_gene: TRBD1
CDR3nt: TGTGCCAGCAGTTCGGGACAGGGGAACACTGAAGCTTTCTTT
CDR3aa: CASSSGQGNTEAFF

len: 14
v_gene: TRBV7-9
abundance: -
j_gene: TRBJ1-1
d_gene: -
CDR3nt: TGTGCCAGCAGCCCGGACGGTAAGAACACTGAAGCTTTCTTT
CDR3aa: CASSPDGKNTEAFF

len: 16
v_gene: TRBV4-3
abundance: -
j_gene: TRBJ1-6
d_gene: -
CDR3nt: TGCGCCAGCAGCCAGACAGCTCTCTCCTATAATTCACCCCTCCACTTT
CDR3aa: CASSQTALSYNSPLHF

len: 10
v_gene: TRBV10-2
abundance: once
j_gene: TRBJ2-7
d_gene: -
CDR3nt: TGCGCCAGCGGCTCCTACGAGCAGTACTTC
CDR3aa: CASGSYEQYF

len: 15
v_gene: TRBV28
abundance: -
j_gene: TRBJ2-7
d_gene: TRBD2
CDR3nt: TGTGCCAGCAGCGTCGGACTAGCGGGGGCCTACGAGCAGTACTTC
CDR3aa: CASSVGLAGAYEQYF

len: 15
v_gene: TRBV2
abundance: -
j_gene: TRBJ1-2
d_gene: -
CDR3nt: TGTGCCAGCAGTCACCCCGGGACCTCCGGGTATGGCTACACCTTC
CDR3aa: CASSHPGTSGYGYTF

len: 13
v_gene: TRBV7-2
abundance: few
j_gene: TRBJ1-3
d_gene: -
CDR3nt: TGTGCCAGCAGCGCTGACAGAGGAAACACCATATATTTT
CDR3aa: CASSADRGNTIYF

len: 16
v_gene: TRBV15
abundance: once
j_gene: TRBJ2-7
d_gene: -
CDR3nt: TGTGCCACCAGCAGAGATGTGGGAAACAAAGACTACGAGCAGTACTTC
CDR3aa: CATSRDVGNKDYEQYF

len: 11
v_gene: TRBV20-1
abundance: -
j_gene: TRBJ2-7
d_gene: -
CDR3nt: TGCAGTGCTAGGCAGCTTCAGGGGCTGTACTTC
CDR3aa: CSARQLQGLYF

len: 13
v_gene: TRBV19
abundance: -
j_gene: TRBJ2-1
d_gene: -
CDR3nt: TGTGCCAGTGAGGGAGTCAAGAGCAATGAGCAGTTCTTC
CDR3aa: CASEGVKSNEQFF

len: 15
v_gene: TRBV19
abundance: -
j_gene: TRBJ1-6
d_gene: -
CDR3nt: TGTGCCAGTAATCGGGGACCATCCTATAATTCACCCCTCCACTTT
CDR3aa: CASNRGPSYNSPLHF

len: 17
v_gene: TRBV21-1
abundance: -
j_gene: TRBJ2-5
d_gene: -
CDR3nt: TGTGCCAGCAGCCTAAGGGGGTGTCAGGGGCGCGGGGAGACCCAGTACTTC
CDR3aa: CASSLRGCQGRGETQYF

len: 14
v_gene: TRBV5-1
abundance: few
j_gene: TRBJ2-6
d_gene: -
CDR3nt: TGCGCCAGCAGCTTGGAAGGGAGTACCAACGTCCTGACTTTC
CDR3aa: CASSLEGSTNVLTF

len: 14
v_gene: TRBV27
abundance: -
j_gene: TRBJ1-5
d_gene: -
CDR3nt: TGTGCCAGCAGTTTAGGGGGGATACGGCAGCCCCAGCATTTT
CDR3aa: CASSLGGIRQPQHF

len: 13
v_gene: TRBV28
abundance: -
j_gene: TRBJ1-1
d_gene: -
CDR3nt: TGTGCCAGCAGTTTCGGGACCCCCCCCGAAGCTTTCTTT
CDR3aa: CASSFGTPPEAFF